Below are 4 T cell receptor beta chains sequenced from a single sample in a study of cytomegalovirus exposure and HLA in healthy donors. With 60 Vbeta and 13 Jbeta primers, the PCR was carried out. The method was immunoSEQ multiplex PCR; TCRdb's version includes in-frame clones alone and lacks a portion of them. The table lists around 130,000 clones, approximately 75% of them singletons. The specimen was PBMCs. The source of these receptors is a man aged 35 to 55 in good health and CMV-seronegative.

The rearrangement links TRBV30 to TRBJ2-4, with a possible D match to TRBD1 (6 bases). The length of the CDR3 is 14 residues. Germline loops: CDR1 GTSNPN, CDR2 SVGIG (reference sequence). The CDR3 bases are TGTGCGAGTACAGGGCCCTTAGGCAAAAACATTCAGTACTTC. It is translated as CASTGPLGKNIQYF.

This chain uses TRBV19 with TRBJ2-4, with 10 nucleotides matching TRBD2. The V gene's germline CDR1 is LNHDA and CDR2 SQIVND (reference sequence). The CDR3 covers 16 residues. Unmatched junction bases numbered 3, after V lost 3 bases and J lost 1 base. The CDR3 DNA is TGTGCCAGTAGTATGGGAGCGGGGGGGGCCAAAAACATTCAGTACTTC. Its translation is CASSMGAGGAKNIQYF. Full variable domain (outside the CDR3, taken from reference TRBV19 and TRBJ2-4): DGGITQSPKYLFRKEGQNVTLSCEQNLNHDAMYWYRQDPGQGLRLIYYSQIVNDFQKGDIAEGYSVSREKKESFPLTVTSAQKNPTAFYLCASSMGAGGAKNIQYFGAGTRLSVL.

This clone was recorded once. The CDR3 coding sequence is TGCAGCGTAGGGGGTGGGTACTCCTACGAGCAGTACTTC. Protein: CSVGGGYSYEQYF. J is TRBJ2-7 and V is TRBV29-1, with D possibly matching TRBD1 (6 bases). Germline CDR1 reads SQVTM; CDR2 reads ANQGSEA. Trimming removed 6 bases at V and 0 bases at J, with 12 bases between. This CDR3 spans 13 amino acids.

The chain uses TRBV6-4 and TRBJ2-1; a possible D gene is TRBD2 (5 bases). Germline CDR1 MRHNA, CDR2 SNTAGT. The CDR3 is 18 amino acids. The ends were cut back, 3 bases at V and 0 bases at J, with 18 bases in the middle. DNA of the CDR3: TGTGCCAGCAGTGATCCACTGAGGCCGGGAAGCTCCTACAATGAGCAGTTCTTC. Amino acids: CASSDPLRPGSSYNEQFF.